This T cell receptor beta chain was observed in a study of OX40 agonist ivuxolimab in advanced cancers. A remark on this clone: Its antigen remains unknown.

Findings and limits, study-wide: Blood T cells, both CD4+ and CD8+, expanded clonally by week 6 at 0.1 to 3.0 mg/kg.

This CDR3 has 15 amino acids. J lost 5 bases, V lost 1 base, and 4 bases had no gene match. Per the germline V gene, CDR1 is LGHNA and CDR2 is YNFKEQ. Assay: immunoSEQ multiplex PCR; the TCRdb copy retains only in-frame clones and omits some. The table has tens of thousands of clones, roughly four fifths seen once. This chain uses TRBV4-2 with TRBJ1-4; 7 nucleotides align to TRBD1. The TCR comes from an adult with an advanced solid tumor such as melanoma, head and neck, liver or kidney cancer. This specimen consisted of CD4+ or CD8+ T cells sorted from blood, obtained in a trial of the OX40 agonist ivuxolimab. CDR3 loop: CASSQAGTANEKLFF. As DNA, the CDR3 is TGTGCCAGCAGCCAAGCCGGGACAGCAAATGAAAAACTGTTTTTT.